A selection of T cell receptor beta chains follows, all from one sample in a study of follicular helper T cells after annual influenza vaccination. Here immunoSEQ multiplex PCR was the method, and the copy in TCRdb shows in-frame clones only, minus some. The repertoire includes about 9,900 clones, approximately 84% of them detected once, and approximately 0.6% sits in the top ten. Here the sequenced sample was CXCR5- memory CD4+ T cells sorted from blood, taken 7 days after influenza vaccination. These receptors came from an adult who received the influenza vaccine. CDR3s include the opening cysteine and the closing phenylalanine or tryptophan. A D gene is named only where the DNA matches it firmly. A clone size is listed for some rows: how often the clone was seen (once, few, many), or a class if it is expanded.

D gene: .; V gene: TRBV28; clone size: few; J gene: TRBJ2-7; CDR3 protein: CASRSPYEQYF; CDR3 DNA: TGTGCCAGCAGGTCCCCCTACGAGCAGTACTTC
D gene: .; V gene: TRBV18; clone size: .; J gene: TRBJ2-2; CDR3 protein: CASSPPSQANTGELFF; CDR3 DNA: TGTGCCAGCTCACCACCGTCCCAGGCAAACACCGGGGAGCTGTTTTTT
D gene: .; V gene: TRBV6-9; clone size: .; J gene: TRBJ1-3; CDR3 protein: CASSWGVGNTIYF; CDR3 DNA: TGTGCCAGCAGTTGGGGGGTTGGAAACACCATATATTTT
D gene: TRBD1; V gene: TRBV5-1; clone size: few; J gene: TRBJ2-1; CDR3 protein: CASSPTGTGGGEQFF; CDR3 DNA: TGCGCCAGCAGCCCGACCGGGACAGGGGGTGGGGAGCAGTTCTTC
D gene: .; V gene: TRBV30; clone size: .; J gene: TRBJ1-4; CDR3 protein: CAWRLGNRVGEKLFF; CDR3 DNA: TGTGCCTGGAGACTAGGGAACAGGGTGGGGGAAAAACTGTTTTTT
D gene: .; V gene: TRBV30; clone size: .; J gene: TRBJ1-1; CDR3 protein: CAWSPRTEAFF; CDR3 DNA: TGTGCCTGGAGTCCTCGAACTGAAGCTTTCTTT
D gene: TRBD2; V gene: TRBV5-1; clone size: .; J gene: TRBJ2-1; CDR3 protein: CASSATSGSLGEQFF; CDR3 DNA: TGCGCCAGCAGCGCTACTAGCGGGAGTTTGGGTGAGCAGTTCTTC
D gene: .; V gene: TRBV7-8; clone size: .; J gene: TRBJ2-7; CDR3 protein: CASSPFRIAREQYF; CDR3 DNA: TGTGCCAGCAGCCCCTTTAGAATAGCGCGCGAGCAGTACTTC
D gene: TRBD1; V gene: TRBV18; clone size: few; J gene: TRBJ1-2; CDR3 protein: CASSFGQGGYTF; CDR3 DNA: TGTGCCAGCTCATTCGGACAGGGAGGCTACACCTTC
D gene: TRBD1; V gene: TRBV5-3; clone size: .; J gene: TRBJ2-4; CDR3 protein: CARSLEGADKNIQYF; CDR3 DNA: TGTGCCAGAAGCTTGGAGGGGGCGGACAAAAACATTCAGTACTTC
D gene: TRBD1; V gene: TRBV5-1; clone size: .; J gene: TRBJ1-5; CDR3 protein: CASSPGQGQQPQHF; CDR3 DNA: TGCGCCAGCAGCCCGGGACAGGGCCAACAGCCCCAGCATTTT
D gene: .; V gene: TRBV6-6; clone size: .; J gene: TRBJ2-7; CDR3 protein: CASSRTTQGTYEQYF; CDR3 DNA: TGTGCCAGCAGCAGGACAACCCAGGGGACCTACGAGCAGTACTTC
D gene: TRBD1; V gene: TRBV29-1; clone size: .; J gene: TRBJ1-1; CDR3 protein: CSGGQADTEAFF; CDR3 DNA: TGCAGCGGCGGACAGGCCGACACTGAAGCTTTCTTT
D gene: TRBD1; V gene: TRBV19; clone size: .; J gene: TRBJ1-1; CDR3 protein: CASSTRGGQQNTEAFF; CDR3 DNA: TGTGCCAGTAGTACCCGCGGGGGACAGCAGAACACTGAAGCTTTCTTT
D gene: .; V gene: TRBV28; clone size: .; J gene: TRBJ1-1; CDR3 protein: CASSVSLNTEAFF; CDR3 DNA: TGTGCCAGCAGTGTAAGCCTTAACACTGAAGCTTTCTTT
D gene: .; V gene: TRBV4-3; clone size: .; J gene: TRBJ2-7; CDR3 protein: CASSRFVQSYEQYF; CDR3 DNA: TGCGCCAGCAGCCGTTTCGTACAATCCTACGAGCAGTACTTC
D gene: TRBD2; V gene: TRBV28; clone size: .; J gene: TRBJ2-1; CDR3 protein: CASSLPSGRYNEQFF; CDR3 DNA: TGTGCCAGCAGTTTACCCAGCGGGAGGTACAATGAGCAGTTCTTC
D gene: TRBD1; V gene: TRBV19; clone size: few; J gene: TRBJ1-1; CDR3 protein: CASSMDRDTEAFF; CDR3 DNA: TGTGCCAGTAGTATGGACAGGGACACTGAAGCTTTCTTT
D gene: .; V gene: TRBV19; clone size: .; J gene: TRBJ1-2; CDR3 protein: CASRAFNYGYTF; CDR3 DNA: TGTGCCAGTAGAGCTTTTAACTATGGCTACACCTTC
D gene: TRBD1; V gene: TRBV25-1; clone size: .; J gene: TRBJ2-7; CDR3 protein: CASSALTGGFDEQYF; CDR3 DNA: TGTGCCAGCAGTGCCTTGACAGGGGGCTTCGACGAGCAGTACTTC
D gene: .; V gene: TRBV7-2; clone size: .; J gene: TRBJ1-5; CDR3 protein: CASSLDPGVYQPQHF; CDR3 DNA: TGTGCCAGCAGCTTAGATCCAGGTGTCTATCAGCCCCAGCATTTT
D gene: .; V gene: TRBV15; clone size: .; J gene: TRBJ2-5; CDR3 protein: CATSRELHQETQYF; CDR3 DNA: TGTGCCACCAGCAGAGAACTGCATCAAGAGACCCAGTACTTC
D gene: .; V gene: TRBV5-6; clone size: .; J gene: TRBJ1-1; CDR3 protein: CASSLAMGASTEAFF; CDR3 DNA: TGTGCCAGCAGCTTGGCCATGGGGGCAAGCACTGAAGCTTTCTTT
D gene: TRBD1; V gene: TRBV15; clone size: .; J gene: TRBJ2-3; CDR3 protein: CATSRKTGTGVSTDTQYF; CDR3 DNA: TGTGCCACCAGCAGGAAAACCGGGACAGGGGTTAGCACAGATACGCAGTATTTT
D gene: .; V gene: TRBV4-1; clone size: few; J gene: TRBJ2-7; CDR3 protein: CASSQGQAPGDEQYF; CDR3 DNA: TGCGCCAGCAGCCAAGGGCAGGCCCCAGGGGACGAGCAGTACTTC
D gene: TRBD2; V gene: TRBV9; clone size: .; J gene: TRBJ2-3; CDR3 protein: CASSVAASGASTDTQYF; CDR3 DNA: TGTGCCAGCAGCGTAGCAGCTAGCGGGGCTAGCACAGATACGCAGTATTTT
D gene: .; V gene: TRBV2; clone size: .; J gene: TRBJ1-3; CDR3 protein: CASSSQGGFGNTIYF; CDR3 DNA: TGTGCCAGCAGTAGCCAAGGGGGTTTCGGAAACACCATATATTTT
D gene: TRBD2; V gene: TRBV7-9; clone size: .; J gene: TRBJ2-7; CDR3 protein: CASSRSSAGGFYEQYF; CDR3 DNA: TGTGCCAGCAGCCGCTCGTCAGCGGGGGGTTTCTACGAGCAGTACTTC
D gene: .; V gene: TRBV6-1; clone size: .; J gene: TRBJ2-7; CDR3 protein: CASSEVGGPYEQYF; CDR3 DNA: TGTGCCAGCAGTGAAGTTGGGGGTCCCTACGAGCAGTACTTC
D gene: .; V gene: TRBV30; clone size: .; J gene: TRBJ1-3; CDR3 protein: CAWSALTDTAGNTIYF; CDR3 DNA: TGTGCCTGGAGTGCCCTAACCGATACGGCTGGAAACACCATATATTTT
D gene: .; V gene: TRBV28; clone size: .; J gene: TRBJ2-5; CDR3 protein: CATSSSVQTQYF; CDR3 DNA: TGTGCCACCTCCTCGTCAGTTCAGACCCAGTACTTC
D gene: .; V gene: TRBV29-1; clone size: .; J gene: TRBJ2-3; CDR3 protein: CSGTVGGDTQYF; CDR3 DNA: TGCAGCGGGACTGTGGGCGGAGATACGCAGTATTTT
D gene: .; V gene: TRBV10-3; clone size: .; J gene: TRBJ1-1; CDR3 protein: CAISGPNTEAFF; CDR3 DNA: TGTGCCATCAGTGGTCCGAACACTGAAGCTTTCTTT
D gene: TRBD1; V gene: TRBV28; clone size: .; J gene: TRBJ1-5; CDR3 protein: CASRPTGARSNQPQHF; CDR3 DNA: TGTGCCAGCAGACCAACAGGGGCTCGGTCCAATCAGCCCCAGCATTTT
D gene: TRBD2; V gene: TRBV30; clone size: .; J gene: TRBJ2-5; CDR3 protein: CAWTQGARTSGVGETQYF; CDR3 DNA: TGTGCCTGGACGCAGGGGGCACGGACTAGCGGGGTGGGAGAGACCCAGTACTTC
D gene: .; V gene: TRBV6-4; clone size: few; J gene: TRBJ2-2; CDR3 protein: CASRGASTTGELFF; CDR3 DNA: TGTGCCAGCAGAGGCGCTAGCACCACCGGGGAGCTGTTTTTT
D gene: .; V gene: TRBV7-2; clone size: .; J gene: TRBJ1-2; CDR3 protein: CASSLGQNYGYTF; CDR3 DNA: TGTGCCAGCAGCTTAGGGCAGAACTATGGCTACACCTTC
D gene: .; V gene: TRBV5-1; clone size: .; J gene: TRBJ2-1; CDR3 protein: CASSLSPVEGNEQFF; CDR3 DNA: TGCGCCAGCAGCTTGTCGCCCGTGGAGGGCAATGAGCAGTTCTTC
D gene: .; V gene: TRBV5-1; clone size: .; J gene: TRBJ2-1; CDR3 protein: CASSAEGGPYNEQFF; CDR3 DNA: TGCGCCAGCAGCGCTGAGGGGGGTCCATACAATGAGCAGTTCTTC